This T cell receptor (beta chain) comes out of a study of shared clonotypes between healthy human individuals. The CDR3 totals 13 residues. Trimming took off 6 bases at V and 5 bases at J, with 11 bases between the two ends. Germline assignment: CDR1 MNHEY and CDR2 SMNVEV (reference sequence). TCRdb's copy holds only in-frame clones and misses some; the assay was immunoSEQ multiplex PCR. The table lists under 2.5 million clones, 92% of them singletons, with roughly 0.34% in the top ten. With regard to this clone: Other DNA sequences of this sample code for an identical CDR3.

The chain recombines TRBV27 with TRBJ1-5; D not certain. Sequencing was performed on naive CD4+ T cells from PBMCs. As for subset: CD45RA+ positively selected. The clonotype originates from a man aged 18 to 29 in good health. Some clones in this sample may be carry-over from other donors' samples. The CDR3 bases are TGTGCCAGCAGCCCCGACCGTGATCAGCCCCAGCATTTT. It specifies CASSPDRDQPQHF.